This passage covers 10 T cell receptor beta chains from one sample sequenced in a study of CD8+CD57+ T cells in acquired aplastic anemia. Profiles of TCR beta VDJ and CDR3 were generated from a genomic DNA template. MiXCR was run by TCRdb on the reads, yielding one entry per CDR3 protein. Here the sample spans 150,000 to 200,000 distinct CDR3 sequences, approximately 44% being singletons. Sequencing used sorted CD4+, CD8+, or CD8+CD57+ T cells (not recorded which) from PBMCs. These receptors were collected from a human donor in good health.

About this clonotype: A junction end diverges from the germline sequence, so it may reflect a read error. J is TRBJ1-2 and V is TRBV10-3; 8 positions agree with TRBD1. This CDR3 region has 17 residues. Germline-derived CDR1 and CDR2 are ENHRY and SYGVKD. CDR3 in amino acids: CASSEASVLRQGSGYTF. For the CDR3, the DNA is TGTGCCAGCAGTGAGGCTTCTGTTTTGAGACAGGGGTCTGGCTACACCTTC.

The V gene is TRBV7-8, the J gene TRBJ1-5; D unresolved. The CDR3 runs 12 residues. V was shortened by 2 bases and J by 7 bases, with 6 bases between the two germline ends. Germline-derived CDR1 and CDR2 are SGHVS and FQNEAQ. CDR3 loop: CASSLMEQPQHF. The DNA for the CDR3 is TGTGCCAGCAGCTTAATGGAACAGCCCCAGCATTTT.

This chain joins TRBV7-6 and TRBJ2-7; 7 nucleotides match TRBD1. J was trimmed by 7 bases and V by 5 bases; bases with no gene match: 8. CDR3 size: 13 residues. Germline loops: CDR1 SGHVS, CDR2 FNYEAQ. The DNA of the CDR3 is TGTGCCAGCAGCCCGCGGACAGGATCGGAGCAGTACTTC. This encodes CASSPRTGSEQYF. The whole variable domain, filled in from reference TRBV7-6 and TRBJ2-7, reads GAGVSQSPRYKVTKRGQDVALRCDPISGHVSLYWYRQALGQGPEFLTYFNYEAQQDKSGLPNDRFSAERPEGSISTLTIQRTEQRDSAMYRCASSPRTGSEQYFGPGTRLTVT.

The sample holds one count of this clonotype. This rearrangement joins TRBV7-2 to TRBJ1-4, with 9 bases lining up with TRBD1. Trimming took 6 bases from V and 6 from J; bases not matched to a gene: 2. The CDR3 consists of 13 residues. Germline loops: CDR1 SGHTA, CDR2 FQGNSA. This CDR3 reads CASRQGAYEKLFF. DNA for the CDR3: TGTGCCAGCAGACAGGGGGCATATGAAAAACTGTTTTTT.

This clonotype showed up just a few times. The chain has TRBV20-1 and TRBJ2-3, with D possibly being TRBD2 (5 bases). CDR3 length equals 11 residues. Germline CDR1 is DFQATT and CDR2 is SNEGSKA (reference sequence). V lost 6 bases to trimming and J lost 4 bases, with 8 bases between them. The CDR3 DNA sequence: TGCAGTGCGGAGGACGCAGATACGCAGTATTTT. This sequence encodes CSAEDADTQYF.

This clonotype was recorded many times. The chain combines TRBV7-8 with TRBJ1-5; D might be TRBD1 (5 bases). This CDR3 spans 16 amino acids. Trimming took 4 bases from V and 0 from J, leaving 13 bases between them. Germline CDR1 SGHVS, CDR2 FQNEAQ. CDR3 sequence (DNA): TGTGCCAGCAGCTCCCCGGGTGGGGGTAGCAATCAGCCCCAGCATTTT. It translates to CASSSPGGGSNQPQHF.

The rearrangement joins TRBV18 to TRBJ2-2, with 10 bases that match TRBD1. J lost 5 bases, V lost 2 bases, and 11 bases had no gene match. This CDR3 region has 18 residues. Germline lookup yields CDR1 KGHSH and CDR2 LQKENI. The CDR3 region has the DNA TGTGCCAGCTCACCATTAGCGCCGGGACAGGGGCGGACCGGGGAGCTGTTTTTT. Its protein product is CASSPLAPGQGRTGELFF.

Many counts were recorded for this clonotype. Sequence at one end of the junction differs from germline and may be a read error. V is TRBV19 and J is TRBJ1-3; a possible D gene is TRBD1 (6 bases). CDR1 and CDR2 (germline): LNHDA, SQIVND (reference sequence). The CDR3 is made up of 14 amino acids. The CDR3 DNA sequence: TGTGCCAATAGTGTGACAGGCTCTGGAAACACCATATATTTT. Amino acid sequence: CANSVTGSGNTIYF.

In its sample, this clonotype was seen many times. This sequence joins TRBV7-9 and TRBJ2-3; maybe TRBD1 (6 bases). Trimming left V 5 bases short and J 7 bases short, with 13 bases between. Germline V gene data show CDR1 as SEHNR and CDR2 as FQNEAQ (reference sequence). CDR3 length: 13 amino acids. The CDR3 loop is CASSPRGQYTQYF. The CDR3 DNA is TGTGCCAGCAGCCCCAGAGGACAGTATACGCAGTATTTT.

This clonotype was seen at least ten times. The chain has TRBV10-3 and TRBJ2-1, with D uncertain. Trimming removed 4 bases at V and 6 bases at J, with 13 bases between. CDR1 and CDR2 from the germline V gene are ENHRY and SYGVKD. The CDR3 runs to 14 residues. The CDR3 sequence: CAISGDVRLNEQFF. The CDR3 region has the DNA TGTGCCATCAGTGGAGACGTGCGGCTCAATGAGCAGTTCTTC.